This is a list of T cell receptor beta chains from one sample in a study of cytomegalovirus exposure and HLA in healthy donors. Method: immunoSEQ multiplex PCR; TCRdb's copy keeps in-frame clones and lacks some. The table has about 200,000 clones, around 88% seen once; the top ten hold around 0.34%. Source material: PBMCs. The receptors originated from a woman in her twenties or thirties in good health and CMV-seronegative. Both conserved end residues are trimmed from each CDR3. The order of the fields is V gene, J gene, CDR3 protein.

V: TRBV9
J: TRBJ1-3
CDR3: ASSSHPGMGGNTIY

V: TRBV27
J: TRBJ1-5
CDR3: ASGQEYSNQPQH

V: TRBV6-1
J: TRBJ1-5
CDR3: ASSAETGEGNQPQH

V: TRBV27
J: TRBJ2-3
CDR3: ASSLSSGTGFADTQY

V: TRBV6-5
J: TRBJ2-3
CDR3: ASSYSTLDTQY

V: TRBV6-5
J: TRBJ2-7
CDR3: ASGPGQGAYEQY

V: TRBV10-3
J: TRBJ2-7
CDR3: AIRGPEKAGQY

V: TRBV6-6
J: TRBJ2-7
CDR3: ASREITEGEQY

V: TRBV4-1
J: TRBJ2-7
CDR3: ASSQDFLAYEQY

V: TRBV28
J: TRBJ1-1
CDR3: ASSRLTGALNTEAF

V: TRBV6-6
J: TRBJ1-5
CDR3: ASNDREEGNQPQH

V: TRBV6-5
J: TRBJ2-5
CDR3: ASSYSLARAGETQY

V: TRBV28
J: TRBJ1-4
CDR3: ASSFTIGPATNEKLF

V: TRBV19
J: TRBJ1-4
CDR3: ASSGGGGREKLF

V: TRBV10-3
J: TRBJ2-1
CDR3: AIAAGVDYNEQF

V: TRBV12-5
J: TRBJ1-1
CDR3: ASGLVRSGGAWTEAF

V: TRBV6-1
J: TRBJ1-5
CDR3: ASSEGPTGFQPQH

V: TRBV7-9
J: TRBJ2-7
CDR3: ASSVDRAYEQY

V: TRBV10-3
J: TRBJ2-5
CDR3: AIRDRGETQY

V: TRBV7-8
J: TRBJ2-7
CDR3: ASSKGTSYEQY

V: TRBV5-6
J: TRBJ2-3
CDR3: ASSWGAGAKTYTQY

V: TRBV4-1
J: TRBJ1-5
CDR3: ASSQDLGQGIQQPQH

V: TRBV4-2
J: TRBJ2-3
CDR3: ASSHDWVSTDTQY

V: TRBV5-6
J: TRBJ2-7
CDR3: ASSSGQLYEQY

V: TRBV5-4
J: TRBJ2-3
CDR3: ASSEWTATDTQY

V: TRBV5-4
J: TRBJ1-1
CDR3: ASSLERYTEAF

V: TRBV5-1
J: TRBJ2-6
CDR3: ASSPESGANVLT

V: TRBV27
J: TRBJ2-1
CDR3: ASSLEGVLSYNEQF

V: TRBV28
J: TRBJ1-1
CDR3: ASSLYGANTEAF

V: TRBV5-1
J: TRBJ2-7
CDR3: ASSLDRDEREQY

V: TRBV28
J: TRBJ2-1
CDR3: ASNPLRGYEQF

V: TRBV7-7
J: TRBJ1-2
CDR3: ASSPRDDYGYT

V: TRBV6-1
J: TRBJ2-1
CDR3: ASNRLAVLDEQF

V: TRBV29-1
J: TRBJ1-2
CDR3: SVGQGIYGYT

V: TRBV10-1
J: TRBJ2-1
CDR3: ASSESKPGLGYDEQF

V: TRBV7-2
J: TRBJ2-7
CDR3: ASRKLAGTAYEQY

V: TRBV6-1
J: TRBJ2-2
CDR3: ASSEWVRATGELF

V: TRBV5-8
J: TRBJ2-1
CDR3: ASSRGTGTDEQF

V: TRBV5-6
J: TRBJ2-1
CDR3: ASSSRGTLYNEQF

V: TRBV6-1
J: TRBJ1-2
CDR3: ASRWTGGNYGYT

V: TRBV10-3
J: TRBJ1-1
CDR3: AISDRDRANTEAF

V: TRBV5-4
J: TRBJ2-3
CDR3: ASSVGLALTDTQY

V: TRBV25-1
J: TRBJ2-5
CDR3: ASTPRPGETQY

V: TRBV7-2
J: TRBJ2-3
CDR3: ASSSPETPWSGSGTQY

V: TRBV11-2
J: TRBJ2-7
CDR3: ASSLEELAGAYEQY

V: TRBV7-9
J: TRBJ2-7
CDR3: ASSSEGGAGEQY